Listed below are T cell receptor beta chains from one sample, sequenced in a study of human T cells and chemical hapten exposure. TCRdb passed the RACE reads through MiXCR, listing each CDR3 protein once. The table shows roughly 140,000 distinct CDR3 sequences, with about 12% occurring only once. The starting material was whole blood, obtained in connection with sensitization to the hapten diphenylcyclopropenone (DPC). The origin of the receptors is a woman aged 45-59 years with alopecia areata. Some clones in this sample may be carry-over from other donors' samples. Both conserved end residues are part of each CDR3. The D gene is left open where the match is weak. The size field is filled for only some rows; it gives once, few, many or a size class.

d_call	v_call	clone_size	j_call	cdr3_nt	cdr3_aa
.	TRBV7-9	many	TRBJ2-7	TGTGCCAGCAGCTTACGTCTCCAGCCCGAGCAGTACTTC	CASSLRLQPEQYF
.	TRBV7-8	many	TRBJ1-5	TGTGCCAGCAGCTTAGCTTTACGGACCAATCAGCCCCAGCATTTT	CASSLALRTNQPQHF
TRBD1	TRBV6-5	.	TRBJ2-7	TGTGCCAGCAGACTGGGACAGGGGTCCTACGAGCAGTACTTC	CASRLGQGSYEQYF
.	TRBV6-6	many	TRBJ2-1	TGTGCCAGCAGTTACTCGACGCCGGGACAACACTACAATGAGCAGTTCTTC	CASSYSTPGQHYNEQFF
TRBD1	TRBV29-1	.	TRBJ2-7	TGCAGCGTTGGAGGTGGGACAGGGTCATACGAGCAGTACTTC	CSVGGGTGSYEQYF
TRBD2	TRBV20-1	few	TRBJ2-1	TGCAGTGCTAACCCTAGCGGGACGGGTGAGCAGTTCTTC	CSANPSGTGEQFF
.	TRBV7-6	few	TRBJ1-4	TGTGCCAGCAGCTTGGGTCGACGGGAGGCGGAAAAACTGTTTTTT	CASSLGRREAEKLFF
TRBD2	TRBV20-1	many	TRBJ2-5	TGCAGTGCTACATCGGAGCGGGAGCCACAAGAGACCCAGTACTTC	CSATSEREPQETQYF
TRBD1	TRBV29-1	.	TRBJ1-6	TGCAGCGCCTTAACAGGGGGCAATTCACCCCTCCACTTT	CSALTGGNSPLHF
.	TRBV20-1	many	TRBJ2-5	TGCAGTGCCCTCGACAGGACCCAAGAGACCCAGTACTTC	CSALDRTQETQYF
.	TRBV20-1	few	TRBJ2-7	TGCAGTGCCGAGAGGCAGGGTCCCTACGAGCAGTACTTC	CSAERQGPYEQYF
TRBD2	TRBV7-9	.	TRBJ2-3	TGTGCCAGCAGCCCTTTAGCGGGAGCAGATACGCAGTATTTT	CASSPLAGADTQYF
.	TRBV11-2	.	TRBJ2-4	TGTGCCAGCAGCTTAGGGGGCATTCAGTACTTC	CASSLGGIQYF
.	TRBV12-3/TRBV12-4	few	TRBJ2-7	TGTGCCAGCAGTTTAGAATTAGGACAGACTACCTACGAGCAGTACTTC	CASSLELGQTTYEQYF
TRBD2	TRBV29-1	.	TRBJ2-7	TGCAGCGTCTGGACTAGCGGCCACTACGAGCAGTACTTC	CSVWTSGHYEQYF
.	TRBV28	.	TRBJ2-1	TGTGCCAGCAGTTCCCTAGGAAAGCAGTTCTTC	CASSSLGKQFF
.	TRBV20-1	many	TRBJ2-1	TGCAGTGCTAGCGACCCCTCCGCGGTCTCCTACAATGAGCAGTTCTTC	CSASDPSAVSYNEQFF
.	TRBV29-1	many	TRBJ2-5	TGCAGCGTTGGGACCGCGGGACGGGAGACCCAGTACTTC	CSVGTAGRETQYF
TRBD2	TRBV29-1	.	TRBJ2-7	TGCAGCGTTGAAGCCAGCGGGAGAGATTACGAGCAGTACTTC	CSVEASGRDYEQYF
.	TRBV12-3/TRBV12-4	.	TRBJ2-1	TGTGCCAGCAGTTTAGCGACAGGATCCTCCTACAATGAGCAGTTCTTC	CASSLATGSSYNEQFF
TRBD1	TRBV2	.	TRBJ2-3	TGTGCCAGCAGTGAAGTGGGACAGACCAAGTATTTT	CASSEVGQTKYF
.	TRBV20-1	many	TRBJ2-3	TGCAGTGCCACTCCCGTCACCACAGATACGCAGTATTTT	CSATPVTTDTQYF
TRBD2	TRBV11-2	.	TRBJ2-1	TGTGCCAGCAGCTTAGGGGAGGGCCGGTGGAATGAGCAGTTCTTC	CASSLGEGRWNEQFF
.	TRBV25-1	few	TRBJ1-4	TGTGCCAGCAGTGAACCCCGTTCAAACGAAAAACTGTTTTTT	CASSEPRSNEKLFF
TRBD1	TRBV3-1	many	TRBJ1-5	TGTGCCAGCAGCCAAGATAGCAGGGGGTATCAGCCCCAGCATTTT	CASSQDSRGYQPQHF
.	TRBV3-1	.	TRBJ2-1	TGTGCCAGCAGCCAACTCCCCTGGGGTGATGAGCAGTTCTTC	CASSQLPWGDEQFF
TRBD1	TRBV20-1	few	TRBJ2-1	TGCAGTGCTAGGGAACAGGGGCCTGAGCAGTTCTTC	CSAREQGPEQFF
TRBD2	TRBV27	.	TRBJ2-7	TGTGCCAGCTCGAGGGGACTAGGCCACGAGCAGTACTTC	CASSRGLGHEQYF
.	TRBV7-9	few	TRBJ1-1	TGTGCCAGCAGCCGCAATACAGGCAAAACTGAAGCTTTCTTT	CASSRNTGKTEAFF